The T cell receptor (beta chain) described here comes from a study of blood T cells in healthy people across ages. PBMCs were isolated at a quantity of at least 7 million per sample. In regard to this clonotype: An end of the junction does not agree with germline; a read error may underlie this.

Through a sample-barcoded 5' primer and a J-beta primer mix, a second PCR was run for about 6 to 11 cycles. A tag from a template-switch adaptor with 12 random nucleotides marked each cDNA molecule. Each single sample gave us at least 2.5 million CDR3-containing paired-end reads. TCRdb processed the 5' RACE reads anew with MiXCR; each CDR3 protein has one entry. The data show 980,000 or so distinct CDR3 sequences, roughly 48% seen once. The TCR originated in a man under 40 in good health. Sequenced sample: blood.

Here the CDR3 reads CASSARLGELARNIQYF. As DNA, the CDR3 is TGTGCCAGCAGTGCCCGGTTAGGAGAGCTAGCCAGAAACATTCAGTACTTC. The chain combines TRBV27 with TRBJ2-4; the D gene is possibly TRBD2 (5 bases). Germline CDR1 MNHEY, CDR2 SMNVEV (reference sequence). The CDR3 spans 17 residues.